This TCR beta chain was profiled in a study of blood T cell repertoires in COVID-19 (dated by TCRdb to the early 2020s). With respect to the entire study: Samples from collaborators originated in the United States, Italy and Spain and spanned both the acute and convalescent phases of COVID-19. The prospective study material was composed of cDNA or gDNA derived from T cells, B-cell-depleted T cells, or PBMCs. The dataset comprised deeply sampled blood TCRbeta repertoires from subjects exposed to, actively infected with, or recovered from COVID-19. The repertoires were released in a freely available public database intended as a resource for research on the immune response to SARS-CoV-2. Samples were obtained from the ongoing ImmuneRACE study (first 160 participants) and from some 1,200 subjects provided by 6 global collaborators. Nearly every sample came with metadata listing a de-identified subject ID, COVID-19 status, age in years and sex. Where HLA class I and class II types were available, the types were taken from metadata supplied by the sample provider, not from assay-based typing. Study-wide findings and limitations: The quantity of clinical and demographic metadata differed by source and by participant and was supplied without curation.

The CDR3 runs 15 residues from the cysteine to the phenylalanine. Only the CDR3 portion is preserved as DNA: 45 bases, with reading frame beginning at the first base. The V end loses 0 bases and the J end loses 4 bases, and a stretch of 13 bases separates them. From a lookup of the germline V gene, CDR1 and CDR2 are LGHNA and YSLEER. Each collaborating institution followed its own protocols to collect whole blood in K2EDTA tubes. For TCRbeta analysis, collaborators shipped samples as frozen whole blood, isolated PBMCs, or DNA extracted from either of those sample types. TCRbeta CDR3 regions were amplified from genomic DNA by means of the immunoSEQ Assay, a bias-controlled multiplex PCR. The source study handled its data this way. Within the assay, amplification of reference gene primers was used to estimate how many nucleated cells each sample contained. To quantify the absolute abundance of each unique TCRbeta CDR3 rearrangement, sequence reads were collapsed and filtered. For each sample, productive Simpson clonality was calculated as the square root of Simpson's diversity index across productive rearrangements. Imported from immuneACCESS, the table was reduced by TCRdb to in-frame sequences with V and J called. These copies leave out some clones; in studies compared against another copy, an unresolved V gene accounts for under half, and the cause of the remainder is not known. V and J calls and clone size are given by that table; D and trimming were obtained from the DNA. This sample gives under 130,000 clones in total; 84% of them show up just once. The ten largest clones take up 9.5% to 15% of the sample.

This clone was picked up one time. What antigen it recognizes has not been identified. No much larger clone is present one base from it, and per-base qualities are unavailable. The source material was peripheral blood. The origin of this receptor is a human donor in a cohort sampled during active COVID-19. The chain couples TRBV4-3 to TRBJ2-7; perhaps TRBD1 is the D gene, with 5 bases matching. The nucleotide sequence is given as TGCGCCAGCAGCCAAGATTTTGGCAGGGTTTACGAGCAGTACTTC. This encodes CASSQDFGRVYEQYF.